These T cell receptor beta chains were read from a single sample in a study of blood T cell repertoires in COVID-19. Measured with immunoSEQ multiplex PCR; TCRdb has only the in-frame clones, and not every one. The repertoire holds about 320,000 clones, nearly 90% seen once, with about 6% in the top ten. Sample: PBMCs or T cells enriched from blood (not recorded which). These receptor sequences come from a woman aged 25-40 years who had recovered from COVID-19. The CDR3 runs from the conserved cysteine through the conserved F or W. Fields, in order: CDR3 protein, CDR3 length, V gene.

CDR3aa: CASSPSLYTEAFF
len: 13
v_gene: TRBV4-3

CDR3aa: CASSISSNYGYTF
len: 13
v_gene: TRBV19

CDR3aa: CASTTDRGYTGELFF
len: 15
v_gene: TRBV7-9

CDR3aa: CASSQGQGDYGYTF
len: 14
v_gene: TRBV7-9

CDR3aa: CASRSGTGGSPLHF
len: 14
v_gene: TRBV2

CDR3aa: CASIGGGIGGYTF
len: 13
v_gene: TRBV2

CDR3aa: CSPGTGVYGYTF
len: 12
v_gene: TRBV29-1

CDR3aa: CASVPGQGAYGYTF
len: 14
v_gene: TRBV2

CDR3aa: CASSENPGAFF
len: 11
v_gene: TRBV2

CDR3aa: CAGGGGGSPLHF
len: 12
v_gene: TRBV19

CDR3aa: CASSPGLLATNEKLFF
len: 16
v_gene: TRBV5-1

CDR3aa: CASRTTGLYEQYF
len: 13
v_gene: TRBV5-1

CDR3aa: CASSRDRGLYEQYF
len: 14
v_gene: TRBV2

CDR3aa: CASSLRGPGPDTQYF
len: 15
v_gene: TRBV6-5

CDR3aa: CAISQTGSEGYTF
len: 13
v_gene: TRBV10-3

CDR3aa: CASSLGDRGYEQYF
len: 14
v_gene: TRBV7-2

CDR3aa: CASSLGSLAGTSSYEQYF
len: 18
v_gene: TRBV7-8

CDR3aa: CASSMQGVETSPLHF
len: 15
v_gene: TRBV19

CDR3aa: CASSRVGGSYNEQFF
len: 15
v_gene: TRBV19

CDR3aa: CASSESWQGATNEKLFF
len: 17
v_gene: TRBV10-2

CDR3aa: CASNPGTGPVNEQFF
len: 15
v_gene: TRBV7-9

CDR3aa: CASAAGGYYGYTF
len: 13
v_gene: TRBV2

CDR3aa: CASSLRGQNYGYTF
len: 14
v_gene: TRBV27

CDR3aa: CASSTDSGNTIYF
len: 13
v_gene: TRBV19

CDR3aa: CAKTAGETQYF
len: 11
v_gene: TRBV2

CDR3aa: CASSLRVHQPQHF
len: 13
v_gene: TRBV4-1

CDR3aa: CARPGQLSGNTIYF
len: 14
v_gene: TRBV3-1/TRBV3-2